The 18 T cell receptor beta chains reported below all come from one sample, sequenced in a study of graft-versus-host responses after intestinal transplantation (dated by TCRdb to the early 2020s). Receptors were amplified or captured by the immunoSEQ multiplex PCR assay. The immuneACCESS repertoire file appears here via TCRdb, limited to in-frame rearrangements. These files lack a portion of the clones; in checked studies, under half of the deficit traces to unresolved V genes, and the cause of the others is not known. This sample gives 85,000 to 100,000 clones in total; 86% of them show up just once. Approximately 1.4% of the sample is in the top ten clones. The input for sequencing was PBMCs, taken 255 days after intestinal transplant. All receptors derive from a human patient who received an intestinal transplant, so some T cells may come from the graft donor.

The rearrangement links TRBV7-3 to TRBJ2-1, with 7 bases lining up with TRBD2. J lost 8 bases, V lost 5 bases, and 12 bases had no gene match. Germline loops: CDR1 SGHTA, CDR2 FQGTGA. The CDR3 loop spans 15 amino acids. The CDR3 protein is CASSPQLAVPDEQFF. Written as DNA, the CDR3 is TGTGCCAGCAGCCCGCAGCTAGCGGTACCCGATGAGCAGTTCTTC.

Written as DNA, the CDR3 is TGTGCCAGCTCCCCGGACAGGGGAGGGGAAAAACTGTTTTTT. This codes for CASSPDRGGEKLFF. J is TRBJ1-4 and V is TRBV18; 9 bases map to TRBD1. Trimming at V came to 6 bases and at J to 8 bases, leaving 7 bases not matched to a gene. The germline CDR1 and CDR2 sequences are KGHSH and LQKENI. The CDR3 runs 14 residues. Complete variable domain (other parts from reference TRBV18 and TRBJ1-4): NAGVMQNPRHLVRRRGQEARLRCSPMKGHSHVYWYRQLPEEGLKFMVYLQKENIIDESGMPKERFSAEFPKEGPSILRIQQVVRGDSAAYFCASSPDRGGEKLFFGSGTQLSVL.

The J gene is TRBJ1-2, the V gene TRBV4-1; the D is unclear. In germline, CDR1 is MGHRA, CDR2 YSYEKL. The CDR3 runs to 16 residues. V shed 2 bases and J shed 3 bases, with 16 bases lying between them. The CDR3 loop reads CASSQLARKVDYGYTF. The CDR3 bases are TGCGCCAGCAGCCAACTTGCTAGAAAGGTCGACTATGGCTACACCTTC.

This chain uses TRBV2 with TRBJ2-4; 15 bases are shared with TRBD2. Germline V gene data show CDR1 as SNHLY and CDR2 as FYNNEI. The trim removed 6 bases at V and 8 bases at J, leaving 23 bases unmatched. The CDR3 runs 21 residues. The CDR3, as DNA: TGTGCCAGCAGGGGGACTAGCGGGGGGCCAGCGGTCCCCGCCCCCACTTACATTCAGTACTTC. Its protein product is CASRGTSGGPAVPAPTYIQYF.

V is TRBV21-1 and J is TRBJ2-2; no check of the table's D call, TRBD1, against the DNA was made. TRBV21-1 is classified as a pseudogene. The CDR3 has 13 residues. The CDR3 loop reads CASSKERDRELFF. In DNA form, the CDR3 reads TGTGCCAGCAGCAAAGAGAGGGACAGGGAGCTGTTTTTT.

The chain has TRBV28 and TRBJ2-7; no firm D call. CDR1 is MDHEN, CDR2 SYDVKM, per germline. V lost 5 bases and J 1 base, leaving 12 bases between the germline ends. There are 14 residues in the CDR3. In nucleotides, the CDR3 is TGTGCCAGCAGTCTCGATCAGGTGTCCTACGAGCAGTACTTC. It specifies CASSLDQVSYEQYF.

The chain combines TRBV9 with TRBJ1-6, with D possibly TRBD1 on 5 matching bases. The CDR3 runs 14 residues. V was clipped by 3 bases and J by 10 bases, with 14 bases between them. The V gene's germline CDR1 is SGDLS and CDR2 YYNGEE. The CDR3 region is CASSALGTASPLHF. CDR3 DNA: TGTGCCAGCAGCGCCCTGGGGACGGCGTCACCCCTCCACTTT.

In this sample, this clone turned up many times. This CDR3 is also generated by other DNA sequences in the sample. V is TRBV6-1 and J is TRBJ2-3; a weak D match, TRBD2 (6 bases). Germline assignment: CDR1 MNHNS and CDR2 SASEGT. Deletions cut 1 base from V and 2 bases from J, with 10 bases between. This CDR3 has 15 residues. The CDR3 here is CASSEGGGATDTQYF. Written as DNA, the CDR3 is TGTGCCAGCAGTGAAGGAGGCGGGGCCACAGATACGCAGTATTTT.

The chain uses TRBV6-5 and TRBJ1-1; possible D gene TRBD1, 5 bases. Trimming left V 7 bases short and J 2 bases short, with 11 bases between. The length of the CDR3 is 13 residues. Germline CDR1 is MNHEY and CDR2 is SVGAGI. The CDR3 nucleotides read TGTGCCAGCATTCGCCAGGGTAACACTGAAGCTTTCTTT. This encodes CASIRQGNTEAFF.

V and J are TRBV15 and TRBJ2-1, with a weak D call TRBD2 (5 bases). Germline loops: CDR1 LNHNV, CDR2 YYDKDF (reference sequence). The CDR3 spans 19 residues. V was pared by 9 bases and J by 2 bases, with 29 bases between. This chain's CDR3 is CATRSFGLLTGSTYNEQFF. The CDR3 DNA follows: TGTGCCACTCGTAGTTTTGGCCTATTAACGGGGTCGACCTACAATGAGCAGTTCTTC.

The CDR3: CASSAQGGDEQFF. The CDR3 DNA reads TGTGCCAGCAGCGCACAGGGGGGAGATGAGCAGTTCTTC. This chain connects TRBV9 to TRBJ2-1, with TRBD1 matching 8 bases. The CDR3 extends over 13 amino acids. Germline CDR1 reads SGDLS; CDR2 reads YYNGEE. V trimming: 3 bases; J trimming: 8 bases; junction bases outside the gene matches: 4.

This clone was found a few times. This CDR3 is CASSQDRGLGTEAFF. CDR3 DNA: TGCGCCAGCAGCCAAGATAGGGGGCTTGGCACTGAAGCTTTCTTT. The J gene is TRBJ1-1, the V gene TRBV4-1, with 7 bases fitting TRBD1. Losses at the gene ends were 0 bases for V and 4 bases for J; bases not matched to a gene: 5. This CDR3 is 15 amino acids long. Per germline, CDR1 MGHRA and CDR2 YSYEKL.

The J gene is TRBJ1-2, the V gene TRBV5-1, with 9 bases fitting TRBD1. J gave up 6 bases and V 1 base, and 13 bases lay outside the gene matches. CDR1 is SGHRS, CDR2 YFSETQ, per germline. The CDR3 sequence is 17 residues long. The CDR3 sequence is CASSLLPGQGWEDGYTF. The CDR3 DNA follows: TGCGCCAGCAGCTTGCTGCCGGGACAGGGTTGGGAAGATGGCTACACCTTC.

V gene TRBV5-6 combines with J gene TRBJ1-1; tentatively, D is TRBD1 (5 bases). The CDR3 covers 14 residues. Germline V lookup: CDR1 SGHDT, CDR2 YYEEEE. V lost 3 bases and J 1 base, leaving 10 bases between the germline ends. CDR3 coding DNA: TGTGCCAGCAGCTGGGGGACGGAGAACACTGAAGCTTTCTTT. As protein: CASSWGTENTEAFF.

The chain couples TRBV6-6 to TRBJ2-6; D is uncertain. Germline V gene sequence: CDR1 MNHNY, CDR2 SVGAGI (reference sequence). This CDR3 spans 16 amino acids. V lost 8 bases to trimming and J lost 2 bases, with 16 bases between them. This CDR3 is CASLGPGFAGANVLTF. CDR3 nucleotide sequence: TGTGCCAGCCTCGGCCCCGGATTCGCTGGGGCCAACGTCCTGACTTTC.

CDR3 loop: CASSFLTESGGYTF. The CDR3 bases are TGTGCCAGTAGTTTTTTGACAGAATCGGGTGGCTACACCTTC. This rearrangement joins TRBV19 to TRBJ1-2; TRBD1 is a possible D gene (5 bases). The V and J ends lost 5 bases and 7 bases respectively, with 17 bases between them. Germline-derived CDR1 and CDR2 are LNHDA and SQIVND (reference sequence). CDR3 size: 14 residues.

The chain has TRBV11-1 and TRBJ1-2; perhaps TRBD1 as D (6 bases). CDR3 length: 13 amino acids. The germline V and J ends were trimmed by 6 bases and 6 bases, with 14 bases remaining between them. Germline CDR1 is SGHAT and CDR2 is FQDESV (reference sequence). As DNA, the CDR3 is TGTGCCAGCAGGCGTGGGGGGCACGATGGCTACACCTTC. Protein sequence: CASRRGGHDGYTF.

The V call is TRBV6-1, the J call TRBJ2-1, with TRBD2 matching over 10 bases. Trimming at V came to 1 base and at J to 8 bases, leaving 8 bases not matched to a gene. The CDR3 consists of 16 residues. Germline V gene sequence: CDR1 MNHNS, CDR2 SASEGT. CDR3 in DNA: TGTGCCAGCAGTGAAGATCTAGGGACTAGCGCCGATGAGCAGTTCTTC. This codes for CASSEDLGTSADEQFF.